This T cell receptor beta chain derives from a study of control samples from healthy donors and cancer patients. Produced via immunoSEQ multiplex PCR; TCRdb's table is partial and in-frame only. The sample lists 98,000 or so clones, approximately 80% occurring once. V lost 4 bases, J lost 5 bases, and 14 bases lay in between. This CDR3 is 15 amino acids long. Germline V gives CDR1 LGHDT, CDR2 YNNKEL (reference sequence). The sequencing input was blood. The J gene is TRBJ2-2, the V gene TRBV3-1 (or the pseudogene TRBV3-2); D is possibly TRBD1 or TRBD2 (6 bases each). The sequence derives from a man between 18 and 35 years old in good health. The CDR3 is CASSPRGGQTGELFF. DNA for the CDR3: TGTGCCAGCAGCCCCCGTGGGGGGCAGACCGGGGAGCTGTTTTTT.